The present T cell receptor (beta chain) was sequenced within a study of PD-L1 blockade in urothelial cancer. This CDR3 is 18 amino acids long. CDR1 is SGHDT, CDR2 YYEEEE, per germline. Trimming shortened V by 1 base and J by 0 bases, and 14 bases separated the two germline ends. Clones were sequenced by immunoSEQ multiplex PCR, and TCRdb holds only the in-frame ones, with some missing. Here the sample spans some 56,000 clones, 85% being singletons. This clone was picked up one time. This sample's time point: pretreatment peripheral blood. This sequence was found in a man between 65 and 85 years old with urothelial cancer. The chain recombines TRBV5-6 with TRBJ2-6; possible D gene TRBD2, 5 bases. The source was PBMCs, collected around atezolizumab (anti-PD-L1) treatment. In DNA form, the CDR3 reads TGTGCCAGCAGCTTGTTGGCGGGTAGCCTCTCTGGGGCCAACGTCCTGACTTTC. Translation: CASSLLAGSLSGANVLTF.